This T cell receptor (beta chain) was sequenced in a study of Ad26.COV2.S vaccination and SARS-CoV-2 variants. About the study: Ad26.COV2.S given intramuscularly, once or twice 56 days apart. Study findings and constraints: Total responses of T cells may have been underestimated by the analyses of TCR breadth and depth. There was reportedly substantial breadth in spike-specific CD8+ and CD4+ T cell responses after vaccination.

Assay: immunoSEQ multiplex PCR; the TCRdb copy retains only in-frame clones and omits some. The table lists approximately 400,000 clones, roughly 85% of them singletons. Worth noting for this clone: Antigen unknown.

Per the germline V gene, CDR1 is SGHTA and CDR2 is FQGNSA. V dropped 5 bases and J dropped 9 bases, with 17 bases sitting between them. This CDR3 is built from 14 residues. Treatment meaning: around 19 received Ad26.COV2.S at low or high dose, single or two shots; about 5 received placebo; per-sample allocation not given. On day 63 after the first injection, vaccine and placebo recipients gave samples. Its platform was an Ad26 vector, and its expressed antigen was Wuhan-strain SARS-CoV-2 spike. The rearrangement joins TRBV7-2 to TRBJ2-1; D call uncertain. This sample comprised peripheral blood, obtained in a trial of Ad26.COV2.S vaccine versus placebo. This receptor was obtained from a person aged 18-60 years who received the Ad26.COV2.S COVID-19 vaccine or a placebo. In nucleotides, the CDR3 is TGTGCCAGCAGCCCGACTGGGGTGCTTGGTGAGCAGTTCTTC. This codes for CASSPTGVLGEQFF.